Reported below is one T cell receptor (beta chain). One end of the junction fails to match germline, which may point to a read error. The sample belongs to a study of cytomegalovirus exposure and HLA in healthy donors. The CDR3 is made up of 14 amino acids. Germline assignment: CDR1 ENHRY and CDR2 SYGVKD. It was with 60 Vbeta and 13 Jbeta primers that the PCR ran. Assay: immunoSEQ multiplex PCR; the TCRdb copy retains only in-frame clones and omits some. The repertoire consists of about 150,000 clones, with 85% occurring once and the leading ten covering 1%. V and J are TRBV10-3 and TRBJ1-2; tentative D call: TRBD1 (5 bases). Sequencing input: PBMCs. This receptor was obtained from a boy between 2 and 10 years old in good health and CMV-seronegative. CDR3 amino acids: CAISEKRETAPLLF. CDR3 coding DNA: TGTGCCATCAGTGAAAAACGTGAGACAGCTCCTCTACTCTTC.